This passage covers 7 T cell receptor beta chains from one sample sequenced in a study of beta chain features in type 1 diabetes (dated by TCRdb to 2016 to 2018). Receptors were amplified or captured by the immunoSEQ multiplex PCR assay. The High Capacity cDNA Reverse Transcription Kit was used to reverse transcribe all of the isolated RNA, meaning that expressed TCRB transcripts were what got sequenced. Sourced from immuneACCESS, this table was stored by TCRdb with only in-frame sequences that have V and J called. A share of the clones is absent; for the studies checked, an unresolved V gene accounts for under half, and the remainder has no known explanation. In this sample the table shows around 340,000 clones, roughly 21% of which occur a single time. The top ten clonotypes cover approximately 0.043% of the sample. Material: naive CD4+ T cells from blood. Reading the label with the study, this specimen's cell subset or site is: true naive CD4+ T cells. These receptor sequences come from a woman aged 18-35 years in good health.

The rearrangement uses TRBV5-1 and TRBJ1-4; no firm D call. The germline V gene has CDR1 SGHRS and CDR2 YFSETQ. CDR3 length: 15 amino acids. Trimming took off 0 bases at V and 8 bases at J, with 14 bases between the two ends. The CDR3 coding sequence is TGCGCCAGCAGCTTGGGAACCAGGATCGGAGAAAAACTGTTTTTT. This sequence encodes CASSLGTRIGEKLFF.

V gene TRBV7-9 combines with J gene TRBJ1-2; D gene unclear. V was shortened by 1 base and J by 6 bases, with 12 bases between the two germline ends. The CDR3 sequence is 14 residues long. Germline CDR1 and CDR2: SEHNR and FQNEAQ (reference sequence). The CDR3 region has the DNA TGTGCCAGCAGCTTAGAGGTTCTGAGCGATGGCTACACCTTC. This translates into CASSLEVLSDGYTF.

The V gene is TRBV30, the J gene TRBJ2-6; perhaps TRBD2 as D (5 bases). Between the trimmed V and J ends, which lost 4 bases and 1 base, there was a span of 14 bases. The CDR3 covers 16 residues. Looked up from germline, CDR1 is GTSNPN and CDR2 is SVGIG (reference sequence). The CDR3 sequence is CAWTRRGSSGANVLTF. The CDR3 DNA reads as TGTGCCTGGACCCGGCGAGGGAGTTCTGGGGCCAACGTCCTGACTTTC.

A few counts support this clone. Other nucleotide sequences in the sample specify the same CDR3. Here the CDR3 DNA reads TGTGCCAGCAGCTTATCAGGGGATGGCTACACCTTC. Translated: CASSLSGDGYTF. This sequence joins TRBV11-1 and TRBJ1-2; D possibly corresponds to TRBD1 (6 bases). CDR3 size: 12 residues. Germline V lookup: CDR1 SGHAT, CDR2 FQDESV (reference sequence). Trimming removed 2 bases from V and 6 bases from J, with 7 bases in between.

This clone was counted a single time. J is TRBJ1-2 and V is TRBV7-2; 8 bases match TRBD1. CDR3 length: 15 residues. The V gene end was trimmed by 7 bases and the J gene end by 8 bases; junction bases not matched to a gene: 15. Germline V gene sequence: CDR1 SGHTA, CDR2 FQGNSA. The CDR3 sequence: CASTPSTGVLMGYTF. The CDR3 DNA follows: TGTGCCAGCACGCCATCGACAGGGGTATTAATGGGCTACACCTTC. The variable domain in full, completed from reference TRBV7-2 and TRBJ1-2, reads GAGVSQSPSNKVTEKGKDVELRCDPISGHTALYWYRQSLGQGLEFLIYFQGNSAPDKSGLPSDRFSAERTGGSVSTLTIQRTQQEDSAVYLCASTPSTGVLMGYTFGSGTRLTVV.

The chain carries TRBV6-5 and TRBJ2-3; D gene ambiguous. Per germline, CDR1 MNHEY and CDR2 SVGAGI. This CDR3 has 14 residues. Trimming removed 6 bases at V and 0 bases at J, with 10 bases between. CDR3 loop: CASRNAISTDTQYF. The CDR3, as DNA: TGTGCCAGCAGGAACGCGATTAGCACAGATACGCAGTATTTT.

The genes are TRBV15 and TRBJ2-5; D ambiguous. The CDR3 is 13 residues long. Germline lookup yields CDR1 LNHNV and CDR2 YYDKDF (reference sequence). Trimming took 0 bases from V and 4 from J, leaving 6 bases between them. The DNA for the CDR3 is TGTGCCACCAGCAGAGATCCGGTAGAGACCCAGTACTTC. It translates to CATSRDPVETQYF.